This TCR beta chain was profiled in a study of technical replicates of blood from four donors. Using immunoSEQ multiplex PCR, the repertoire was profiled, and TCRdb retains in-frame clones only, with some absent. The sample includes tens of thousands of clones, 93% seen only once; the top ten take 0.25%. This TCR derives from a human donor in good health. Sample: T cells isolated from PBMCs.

CDR3 nucleotide sequence: TGTGCCAGTAGTAAAATTGAAAGTAGACAGGGATCCACTGAAGCTTTCTTT. Translated: CASSKIESRQGSTEAFF. J is TRBJ1-1 and V is TRBV19, with 7 bases lining up with TRBD1. CDR1 and CDR2 from the germline V gene are LNHDA and SQIVND (reference sequence). J was trimmed by 4 bases and V by 4 bases; bases with no gene match: 15. This CDR3 has 17 amino acids.